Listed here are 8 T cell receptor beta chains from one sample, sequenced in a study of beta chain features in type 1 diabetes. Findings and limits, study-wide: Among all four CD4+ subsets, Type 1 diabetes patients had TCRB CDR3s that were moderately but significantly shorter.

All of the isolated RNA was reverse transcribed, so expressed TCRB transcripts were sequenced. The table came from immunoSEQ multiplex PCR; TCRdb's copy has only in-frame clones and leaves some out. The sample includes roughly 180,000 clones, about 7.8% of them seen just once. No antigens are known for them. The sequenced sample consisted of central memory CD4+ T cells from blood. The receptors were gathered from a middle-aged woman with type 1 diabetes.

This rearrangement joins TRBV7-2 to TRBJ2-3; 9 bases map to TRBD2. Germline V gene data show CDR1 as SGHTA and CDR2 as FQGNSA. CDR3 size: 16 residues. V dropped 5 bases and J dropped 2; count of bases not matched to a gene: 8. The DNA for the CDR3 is TGTGCCAGCAGCAGCCAGAGCGGGAGGACCACAGATACGCAGTATTTT. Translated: CASSSQSGRTTDTQYF.

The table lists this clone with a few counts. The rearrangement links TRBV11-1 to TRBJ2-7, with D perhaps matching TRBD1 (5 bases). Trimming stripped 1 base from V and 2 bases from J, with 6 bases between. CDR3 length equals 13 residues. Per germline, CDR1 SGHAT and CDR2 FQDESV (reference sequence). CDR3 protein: CASSLGQTYEQYF. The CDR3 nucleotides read TGTGCCAGCAGCTTAGGACAGACCTACGAGCAGTACTTC.

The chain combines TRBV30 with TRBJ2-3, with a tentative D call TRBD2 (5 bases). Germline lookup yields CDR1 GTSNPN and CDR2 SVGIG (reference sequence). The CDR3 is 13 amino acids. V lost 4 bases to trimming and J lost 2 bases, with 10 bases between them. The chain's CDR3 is CAWNEGITDTQYF. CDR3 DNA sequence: TGTGCCTGGAACGAGGGAATCACAGATACGCAGTATTTT.

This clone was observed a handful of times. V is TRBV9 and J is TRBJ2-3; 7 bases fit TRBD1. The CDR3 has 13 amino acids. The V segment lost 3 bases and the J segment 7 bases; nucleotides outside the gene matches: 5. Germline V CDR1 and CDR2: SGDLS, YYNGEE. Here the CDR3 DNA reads TGTGCCAGCAGCGGAGACAGGGCACATACGCAGTATTTT. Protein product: CASSGDRAHTQYF.

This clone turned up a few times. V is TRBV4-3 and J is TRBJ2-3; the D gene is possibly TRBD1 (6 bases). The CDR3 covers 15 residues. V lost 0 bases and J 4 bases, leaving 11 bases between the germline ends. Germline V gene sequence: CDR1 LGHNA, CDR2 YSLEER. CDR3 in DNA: TGCGCCAGCAGCCAAGACAGGGGATATTCAGATACGCAGTATTTT. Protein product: CASSQDRGYSDTQYF.

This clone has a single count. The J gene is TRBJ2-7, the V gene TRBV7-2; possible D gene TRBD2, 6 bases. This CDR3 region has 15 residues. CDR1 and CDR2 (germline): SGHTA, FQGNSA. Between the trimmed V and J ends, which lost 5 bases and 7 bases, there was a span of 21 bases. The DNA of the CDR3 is TGTGCCAGCAGCACCTCCGGGACTCCTCTTTCGGAGCAGTACTTC. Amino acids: CASSTSGTPLSEQYF.

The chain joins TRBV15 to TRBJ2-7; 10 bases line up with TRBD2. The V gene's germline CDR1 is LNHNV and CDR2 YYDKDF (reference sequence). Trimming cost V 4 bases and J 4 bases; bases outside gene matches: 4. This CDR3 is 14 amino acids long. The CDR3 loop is CATSISTSGYEQYF. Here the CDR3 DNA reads TGTGCCACCAGCATCTCGACTAGCGGGTACGAGCAGTACTTC. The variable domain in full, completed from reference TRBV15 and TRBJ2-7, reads DAMVIQNPRYQVTQFGKPVTLSCSQTLNHNVMYWYQQKSSQAPKLLFHYYDKDFNNEADTPDNFQSRRPNTSFCFLDIRSPGLGDTAMYLCATSISTSGYEQYFGPGTRLTVT.

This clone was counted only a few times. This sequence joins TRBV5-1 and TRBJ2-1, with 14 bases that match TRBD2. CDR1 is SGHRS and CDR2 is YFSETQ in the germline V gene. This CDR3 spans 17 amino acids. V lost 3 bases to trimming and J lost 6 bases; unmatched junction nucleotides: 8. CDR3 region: CASSSGLAGGSINEQFF. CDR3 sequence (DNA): TGCGCCAGCAGCTCCGGACTAGCGGGGGGATCTATCAATGAGCAGTTCTTC.